The rows below give T cell receptor beta chains drawn from one sample of a study of T cells after yellow fever vaccination. A single record per CDR3 protein comes from TCRdb applying MiXCR to the 5' RACE reads. The sample carries some 420,000 distinct CDR3 sequences, 18% recorded once. The sequenced sample was PBMCs, obtained before the yellow fever booster vaccination. Receptors were obtained from a young man who received the YFV17D yellow fever vaccine. CDR3s include the opening cysteine and the closing phenylalanine or tryptophan. The D gene is left open where the match is weak. Clone sizes are given selectively: once, few, many, or a class where the clone is expanded.

clone size,V gene,D gene,J gene,CDR3 protein,CDR3 DNA
few,TRBV7-3,TRBD1,TRBJ2-2,CASSPGQLTGELFF,TGTGCCAGCAGCCCGGGACAGCTTACCGGGGAGCTGTTTTTT
-,TRBV5-1,-,TRBJ1-4,CASSGEGLANEKLFF,TGCGCCAGCAGCGGAGAAGGTTTGGCTAATGAAAAACTGTTTTTT
few,TRBV4-1,-,TRBJ1-2,CASSHPGRRGYTF,TGCGCCAGCAGCCATCCCGGACGGAGGGGCTACACCTTC
-,TRBV7-9,TRBD1,TRBJ2-4,CASSLARGGAVIQYF,TGTGCCAGCAGCTTAGCGCGAGGGGGCGCAGTCATTCAGTACTTC
-,TRBV20-1,-,TRBJ1-2,CSPTGRGGYGYTF,TGCAGCCCTACGGGGAGGGGAGGATATGGCTACACCTTC
-,TRBV11-1,-,TRBJ2-2,CASSSVGGELFF,TGTGCCAGCAGCTCGGTTGGCGGGGAGCTGTTTTTT
-,TRBV15,-,TRBJ2-1,CATSRGVKEQFF,TGTGCCACCAGCAGAGGGGTGAAGGAGCAGTTCTTC
-,TRBV10-3,-,TRBJ1-1,CAIRGQGWHTEAFF,TGTGCCATCAGGGGACAAGGCTGGCATACTGAAGCTTTCTTT
-,TRBV10-2,TRBD2,TRBJ2-3,CAGTSGSASTDTQYF,TGCGCCGGGACTAGCGGTTCCGCTAGCACAGATACGCAGTATTTT
-,TRBV9,-,TRBJ1-6,CASSAATYNSPLHF,TGTGCCAGCAGCGCAGCAACCTATAATTCACCCCTCCACTTT
few,TRBV4-3,-,TRBJ2-3,CASSQDLAATDTQYF,TGCGCCAGCAGCCAAGATTTGGCAGCCACAGATACGCAGTATTTT
-,TRBV6-5,-,TRBJ1-2,CASGTTAYGYTF,TGTGCCAGCGGGACGACAGCGTATGGCTACACCTTC
few,TRBV5-1,-,TRBJ2-7,CASKGDHYEQYF,TGCGCCAGCAAGGGGGACCACTACGAGCAGTACTTC
-,TRBV3-1,-,TRBJ2-2,CASSPPGGTNTGELFF,TGTGCCAGCAGCCCCCCCGGCGGAACGAACACCGGGGAGCTGTTTTTT